The clone carrying this T cell receptor beta chain has only one observation. Its specificity is unknown. Every single participant having HIV got treatment inside the United States. Specimens retained about 0.95-11 million cryopreserved PBMC preceding DNA extraction. This record belongs to a study of long-term antiretroviral therapy in people with HIV. The libraries were made with immunoSEQ v3.0 at survey level. Clones were read by immunoSEQ multiplex PCR, and TCRdb kept only the in-frame ones, dropping some. The sample lists 15,000 to 20,000 clones; roughly 78% were seen once. Study-level findings and limits: Subsequent to ART, diversity was augmented yet persisted below that of transplant donor controls. Clones that had undergone expansion before ART prevailed in the repertoire throughout all time points.

From germline, CDR1 is MRHNA and CDR2 SNTAGT. The CDR3 covers 14 residues. The V end lost 6 bases, the J end lost 4 bases, and 15 bases lay between the germline ends. The chain is built from TRBV6-4 and TRBJ1-1; D perhaps matches TRBD1 (5 bases). This sequence originates from a man between 18 and 29 years old with HIV. Sample: unsorted PBMCs, taken at the start of antiretroviral therapy, before treatment. The CDR3 here is CASSPREKSTEAFF. The DNA of the CDR3 is TGTGCCAGCAGCCCCAGGGAAAAGAGCACTGAAGCTTTCTTT.